Below, 20 T cell receptor beta chains from the same sample are listed, as sequenced in a study of cytomegalovirus exposure and HLA in healthy donors. Use of 60 Vbeta and 13 Jbeta primers characterized the PCR. Measured with immunoSEQ multiplex PCR; TCRdb has only the in-frame clones, and not every one. The table has about 130,000 clones, less than 80% seen once. The sample consisted of PBMCs. The receptors were sampled from a female donor in good health and CMV-seropositive.

The chain joins TRBV6-6 to TRBJ2-7; TRBD1 agrees at 9 bases. The CDR3 runs to 16 residues. CDR1 is MNHNY and CDR2 is SVGAGI in the germline V gene (reference sequence). The ends lost 0 bases at V and 5 bases at J; junction bases unmatched: 8. CDR3 DNA: TGTGCCAGCAGTTACTCGAGGGGGACAGGGCACGACGAGCAGTACTTC. This gives the protein CASSYSRGTGHDEQYF.

The chain joins TRBV7-2 to TRBJ2-1; 7 nucleotides match TRBD2. Germline-derived CDR1 and CDR2 are SGHTA and FQGNSA. V shed 5 bases and J 4 bases; nucleotides not matched to a gene: 11. The CDR3 is 16 residues long. The CDR3 nucleotides are TGTGCCAGCAGCGAACCAGGGTCCGGGGGGTACAATGAGCAGTTCTTC. Translating it yields CASSEPGSGGYNEQFF.

V and J are TRBV27 and TRBJ1-5; D may be TRBD1 (5 bases). This CDR3 is 14 amino acids long. V was clipped by 8 bases and J by 0 bases, with 11 bases between them. CDR1 and CDR2 (germline): MNHEY, SMNVEV (reference sequence). CDR3 nucleotides: TGTGCCAGCTCTCCCGGGGGTAGCAATCAGCCCCAGCATTTT. It specifies CASSPGGSNQPQHF.

The chain employs TRBV6-1 and TRBJ2-1, with TRBD1 as a possible D gene (6 bases). Germline lookup yields CDR1 MNHNS and CDR2 SASEGT. The CDR3 contains 13 residues. V dropped 6 bases and J dropped 8 bases, with 14 bases sitting between them. Here the CDR3 reads CASREQGYDEQFF. The CDR3 DNA reads as TGTGCCAGCAGAGAACAGGGTTACGATGAGCAGTTCTTC.

This clone was counted a few times. The rearrangement uses TRBV6-1 and TRBJ2-7; 9 positions agree with TRBD1. The V segment lost 5 bases and the J segment 9 bases; nucleotides outside the gene matches: 5. CDR1 MNHNS and CDR2 SASEGT come from the germline V gene. This CDR3 contains 12 residues. The CDR3 DNA reads as TGTGCCAGCAGTCCACAGGGGGCTGGGCAGTACTTC. Amino acids: CASSPQGAGQYF.

The chain links TRBV19 to TRBJ2-7; 7 positions agree with TRBD1. This CDR3 spans 14 amino acids. Looked up from germline, CDR1 is LNHDA and CDR2 is SQIVND (reference sequence). Trimming at V came to 5 bases and at J to 6 bases, leaving 10 bases not matched to a gene. The CDR3 bases are TGTGCCAGTAGTTTGACAGGGACGTTATTCGAGCAGTACTTC. Encoded protein: CASSLTGTLFEQYF.

This clone was picked up one time. The chain carries TRBV19 and TRBJ1-2; 7 nucleotides align to TRBD1. Trimming took 5 bases from V and 6 from J; bases not matched to a gene: 12. This CDR3 region has 15 residues. Germline V gene sequence: CDR1 LNHDA, CDR2 SQIVND (reference sequence). CDR3 bases: TGTGCCAGTAGTCCGGGACAGCTAGCCCCTCATGGCTACACCTTC. Amino acid sequence: CASSPGQLAPHGYTF.

This rearrangement joins TRBV7-2 to TRBJ2-7; 12 nucleotides align to TRBD2. Unmatched junction bases numbered 9, after V lost 4 bases and J lost 2 bases. The CDR3 totals 17 residues. Germline CDR1 SGHTA, CDR2 FQGNSA. This chain's CDR3 is CASSSLTSGRNPYEQYF. CDR3 bases: TGTGCCAGCAGCTCCCTAACTAGCGGGAGGAACCCCTACGAGCAGTACTTC.

The CDR3 loop is CASSPGLEDEQFF. The CDR3 coding sequence is TGTGCCAGCAGCCCGGGACTAGAAGATGAGCAGTTCTTC. The V gene is TRBV7-3, the J gene TRBJ2-1, with TRBD2 identical over 8 bases. This CDR3 is built from 13 residues. V dropped 5 bases and J dropped 8; count of bases not matched to a gene: 5. Germline loops: CDR1 SGHTA, CDR2 FQGTGA.

This clone showed up just once. The CDR3 DNA follows: TGTGCCAGCAGTGAAGGGTTCGGGGAGCGGGGGGGAGAGACCCAGTACTTC. It encodes CASSEGFGERGGETQYF. The chain links TRBV2 to TRBJ2-5, with 10 bases matching TRBD2. V was clipped by 1 base and J by 4 bases; unmatched bases: 9. The CDR3 loop spans 17 amino acids. In germline, CDR1 is SNHLY, CDR2 FYNNEI. Full variable domain (missing parts from reference TRBV2 and TRBJ2-5): EPEVTQTPSHQVTQMGQEVILRCVPISNHLYFYWYRQILGQKVEFLVSFYNNEISEKSEIFDDQFSVERPDGSNFTLKIRSTKLEDSAMYFCASSEGFGERGGETQYFGPGTRLLVL.

The V gene is TRBV6-5, the J gene TRBJ2-7, with TRBD2 identical over 8 bases. CDR3 length: 14 residues. V shed 6 bases, J shed 2 bases, and the junction held 6 bases outside the gene matches. Germline CDR1 is MNHEY and CDR2 is SVGAGI. DNA for the CDR3: TGTGCCAGCAGACTAAGCGGGAGCACCTACGAGCAGTACTTC. Its translation is CASRLSGSTYEQYF.

V is TRBV28 and J is TRBJ1-2, with D possibly TRBD1 on 6 matching bases. The CDR3 extends over 14 amino acids. Trimming pared 5 bases from V and 7 bases from J, leaving 17 bases between. From germline, CDR1 is MDHEN and CDR2 SYDVKM. The DNA for the CDR3 is TGTGCCAGCAGTGGAGGACAGATGGAGCCTGGCTACACCTTC. Its translation is CASSGGQMEPGYTF.

The genes are TRBV6-4 and TRBJ2-2; D might be TRBD1 (6 bases). Germline CDR1 and CDR2: MRHNA and SNTAGT. Deletions cut 5 bases from V and 4 bases from J, with 11 bases between. CDR3 size: 14 residues. In nucleotides, the CDR3 is TGTGCCAGCAGTACCGAGGACAGCACCGGGGAGCTGTTTTTT. Amino acid sequence: CASSTEDSTGELFF.

The chain combines TRBV19 with TRBJ2-1, with 12 bases matching TRBD1. The CDR3 has 13 amino acids. V was pared by 5 bases and J by 16 bases, with 9 bases of the junction left unmatched. Germline assignment: CDR1 LNHDA and CDR2 SQIVND (reference sequence). The CDR3 reads CASSLGTGGEPFF. CDR3 sequence (DNA): TGTGCCAGTAGTTTGGGGACAGGGGGCGAGCCCTTCTTC. Full variable domain (missing parts from reference TRBV19 and TRBJ2-1): DGGITQSPKYLFRKEGQNVTLSCEQNLNHDAMYWYRQDPGQGLRLIYYSQIVNDFQKGDIAEGYSVSREKKESFPLTVTSAQKNPTAFYLCASSLGTGGEPFFGPGTRLTVL.

The chain joins TRBV5-1 to TRBJ2-3; TRBD1 agrees at 9 bases. The length of the CDR3 is 16 residues. J lost 4 bases, V lost 2 bases, and 8 bases had no gene match. Germline V gives CDR1 SGHRS, CDR2 YFSETQ. CDR3 residues: CASSLSGTGRSDTQYF. CDR3 DNA: TGCGCCAGCAGCTTATCCGGGACAGGGCGGTCAGATACGCAGTATTTT.

This clone was seen just once. J is TRBJ2-3 and V is TRBV5-6; 12 nucleotides line up with TRBD2. The length of the CDR3 is 17 residues. The V gene end was trimmed by 4 bases and the J gene end by 2 bases; junction bases not matched to a gene: 8. CDR1 SGHDT and CDR2 YYEEEE come from the germline V gene. The CDR3 sequence is CASSPLLAGGPTDTQYF. In DNA form, the CDR3 reads TGTGCCAGCAGCCCATTACTAGCGGGGGGACCCACAGATACGCAGTATTTT.

The genes are TRBV2 and TRBJ2-3; D is unclear. V was pared by 2 bases and J by 4 bases, with 7 bases between. The CDR3 loop spans 13 amino acids. The germline V gene encodes CDR1 SNHLY and CDR2 FYNNEI. The CDR3 DNA sequence: TGTGCCAGCAGTGAATCTCGGTCAGATACGCAGTATTTT. Translated, it gives CASSESRSDTQYF.

This clone was seen only a few times. The chain joins TRBV4-2 to TRBJ2-1; 10 bases agree with TRBD2. This CDR3 region has 16 residues. CDR1 is LGHNA and CDR2 is YNFKEQ in the germline V gene. V was pared by 1 base and J by 3 bases, with 3 bases of the junction left unmatched. CDR3 region: CASSQVLAGDYNEQFF. The CDR3, as DNA: TGTGCCAGCAGCCAAGTTCTAGCGGGAGACTACAATGAGCAGTTCTTC.

The gene calls are TRBV19 and TRBJ2-2; 7 bases fit TRBD1. Per the germline V gene, CDR1 is LNHDA and CDR2 is SQIVND (reference sequence). V shed 3 bases, J shed 1 base, and the junction held 11 bases outside the gene matches. This CDR3 spans 18 amino acids. This CDR3 is CASSIRASWTGNTGELFF. The CDR3 DNA follows: TGTGCCAGTAGTATTCGGGCTTCCTGGACAGGGAACACCGGGGAGCTGTTTTTT.

This chain connects TRBV4-1 to TRBJ1-1; a possible D gene is TRBD1 (5 bases). Trimming pared 2 bases from V and 0 bases from J, leaving 10 bases between. In germline, CDR1 is MGHRA, CDR2 YSYEKL. The CDR3 extends over 15 amino acids. The CDR3 here is CASSQFRGMNTEAFF. CDR3 DNA sequence: TGCGCCAGCAGCCAATTTCGGGGGATGAACACTGAAGCTTTCTTT.